This T cell receptor (beta chain) was captured in a study of beta chain features in type 1 diabetes. Overall study: Across all samples, about 100 million sorted cells were examined.

The entirety of the isolated RNA underwent reverse transcription, so expressed TCRB transcripts were sequenced. The table came from immunoSEQ multiplex PCR; TCRdb's copy has only in-frame clones and leaves some out. The profile shows about 150,000 clones, about 7.3% of them singletons. There are a few counts of this clone. This CDR3 has 16 amino acids. Germline CDR1 reads SGHVS; CDR2 reads FQNEAQ. V lost 4 bases to trimming and J lost 2 bases, with 14 bases between them. The TCR comes from a man younger than 35 in good health. The material sequenced was central memory CD4+ T cells from blood. This chain connects TRBV7-8 to TRBJ1-4; possibly TRBD1 for D (6 bases). CDR3 amino acids: CASSSHRVGTNEKLFF. The CDR3 region has the DNA TGTGCCAGCAGCTCTCACAGGGTTGGGACTAATGAAAAACTGTTTTTT. Drawing the rest from reference TRBV7-8 and TRBJ1-4, the complete variable domain is GAGVSQSPRYKVAKRGQDVALRCDPISGHVSLFWYQQALGQGPEFLTYFQNEAQLDKSGLPSDRFFAERPEGSVSTLKIQRTQQEDSAVYLCASSSHRVGTNEKLFFGSGTQLSVL.